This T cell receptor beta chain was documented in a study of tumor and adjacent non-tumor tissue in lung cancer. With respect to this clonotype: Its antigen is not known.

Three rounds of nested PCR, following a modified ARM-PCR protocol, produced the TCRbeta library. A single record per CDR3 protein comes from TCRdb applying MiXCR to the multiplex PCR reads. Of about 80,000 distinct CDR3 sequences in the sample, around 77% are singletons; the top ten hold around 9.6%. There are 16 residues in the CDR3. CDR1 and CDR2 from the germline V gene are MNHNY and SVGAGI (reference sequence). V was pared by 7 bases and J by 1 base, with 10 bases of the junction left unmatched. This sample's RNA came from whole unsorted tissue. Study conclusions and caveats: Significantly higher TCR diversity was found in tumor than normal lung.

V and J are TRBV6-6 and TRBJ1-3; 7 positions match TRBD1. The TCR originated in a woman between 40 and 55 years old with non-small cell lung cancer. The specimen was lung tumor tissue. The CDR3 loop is CASNSRQGRSGNTIYF. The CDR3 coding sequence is TGTGCCAGCAATTCCAGACAGGGTCGGTCTGGAAACACCATATATTTT.